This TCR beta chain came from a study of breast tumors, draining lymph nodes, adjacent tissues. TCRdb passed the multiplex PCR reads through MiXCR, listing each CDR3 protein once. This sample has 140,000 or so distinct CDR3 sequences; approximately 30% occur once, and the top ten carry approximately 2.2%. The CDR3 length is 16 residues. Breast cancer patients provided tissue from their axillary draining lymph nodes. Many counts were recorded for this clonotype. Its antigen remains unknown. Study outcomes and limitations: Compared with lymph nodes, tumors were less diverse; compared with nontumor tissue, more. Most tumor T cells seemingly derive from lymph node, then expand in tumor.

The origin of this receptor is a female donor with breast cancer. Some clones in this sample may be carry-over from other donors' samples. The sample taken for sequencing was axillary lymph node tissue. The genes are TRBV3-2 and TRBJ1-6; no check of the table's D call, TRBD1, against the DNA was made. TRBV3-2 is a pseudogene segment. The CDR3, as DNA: TGTGCCAGCAGCCAAGGGACACCTCAAAGGGATTCACCCCTCCACTTT. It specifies CASSQGTPQRDSPLHF.